Below, one T cell receptor beta chain is given with its context. Its matching antigen is unknown. Germline CDR1 and CDR2: DFQATT and SNEGSKA (reference sequence). Trimming left V 2 bases short and J 6 bases short, with 17 bases between. This CDR3 spans 14 amino acids. The source material, 20-30 mg of unsorted bulk tissue, was used to co-extract RNA and DNA. This entry is derived from a study of tumor-infiltrating lymphocytes in primary liver carcinoma. Study results and limitations: The study found a significantly higher top-250-clone fraction in tumors than in blood (p = 0.039).

Total RNA amounting to around 530 ng was the source from which TCR beta cDNA was made with a constant-region primer. Library construction for TCR beta comprised three nested multiplex PCR rounds performed with slightly modified ARM-PCR. Both of the initial two PCR rounds ran for about 9 cycles and employed TRBV1-TRBV30 forward primers alongside a C-beta reverse primer. One entry per CDR3 protein, called by TCRdb with MiXCR from the multiplex PCR reads. The sample records over 75,000 distinct CDR3 sequences, around 68% being singletons. The clonotype comes from a man aged 35 to 55 with primary liver carcinoma and hepatitis B virus infection. The J gene is TRBJ2-7, the V gene TRBV20-1; D is uncertain. The specimen sequenced was tumor-adjacent normal liver tissue. CDR3: CSARTSLAGSEQYF. Written as DNA, the CDR3 is TGCAGTGCTAGAACCTCCTTGGCTGGATCCGAGCAGTACTTC.